This T cell receptor (beta chain) was captured in a study of breast tumors, draining lymph nodes, adjacent tissues. Broader study findings: Compared with lymph nodes, tumors were less diverse; compared with nontumor tissue, more.

TCRdb fed the multiplex PCR reads into MiXCR, producing one record per CDR3 protein. The sample gives 270,000 or so distinct CDR3 sequences, roughly 30% of which show up once; around 1% is in the top ten. The lymph nodes were axillary draining lymph nodes from breast cancer patients. This CDR3 spans 13 amino acids. V was pared by 2 bases and J by 6 bases, with 11 bases between. Germline assignment: CDR1 SEHNR and CDR2 FQNEAQ (reference sequence). As concerns this clonotype: Its antigen remains unknown. This may come from a read error, since a much larger clone is one base off.

The sequence was collected from a female donor with breast cancer. Some clones in this sample may be carry-over from other donors' samples. Sequencing input: axillary lymph node tissue. The V and J genes are TRBV7-9 and TRBJ2-7; D is ambiguous. The CDR3, as DNA: TGTGCCAGCAGCTTACGAACCCGGAGCGAGCAGTACTTC. The encoded protein is CASSLRTRSEQYF.